The clone carrying this T cell receptor beta chain was recorded at least ten times. The target antigen is unknown. Patients counted as stable if ophthalmopathy did not develop within 18 months. About 10 ml of fresh peripheral blood supplied the PBMCs. Trimming removed 1 base at V and 5 bases at J, with 15 bases between. CDR3 length: 15 residues. Germline V gene sequence: CDR1 DFQATT, CDR2 SNEGSKA (reference sequence). The entry originates in a study of T cells in Graves' hyperthyroidism and ophthalmopathy. Study information: Peripheral blood was collected at initial diagnosis, before any treatment. Study results and caveats: Most thyroid clonotypes expanded above 0.001 were also detected in blood.

The TCR beta CDR3 regions underwent amplification using RNA transcripts as the source. The study used the HTBI primer set for a first-round RT-PCR of the TCR CDR3. TCRdb analysed the multiplex PCR reads with MiXCR anew, one entry per CDR3 protein. This sample has about 420,000 distinct CDR3 sequences, with roughly 15% found just once. The sequence was obtained from a woman aged 18-35 years with Graves' hyperthyroidism. Sequencing used blood. The rearrangement joins TRBV20-1 to TRBJ2-1, with D maybe TRBD2 (5 bases). The CDR3 loop is CSARARTALNNEQFF. In DNA form, the CDR3 reads TGCAGTGCTAGAGCCCGGACTGCCCTTAACAATGAGCAGTTCTTC.